This section outlines one T cell receptor beta chain sequence together with its context. Trimming stripped 6 bases from V and 10 bases from J, with 18 bases between. The CDR3 has 13 amino acids. This table comes from immunoSEQ multiplex PCR, and its TCRdb copy is limited to in-frame clones, with some not included. The sample has 650,000 to 800,000 clones, approximately 90% seen once. The data are from a study of blood T cell repertoires in COVID-19. Sample: peripheral blood. The rearrangement links TRBV12-3 or TRBV12-4 to TRBJ1-2; D may be TRBD1 (6 bases). This clonotype originated in a woman between 18 and 29 years old with acute or convalescent COVID-19. The CDR3 sequence: CASRETGQLSYTF. In DNA form, the CDR3 reads TGTGCCAGCAGAGAGACGGGACAACTATCCTACACCTTC.